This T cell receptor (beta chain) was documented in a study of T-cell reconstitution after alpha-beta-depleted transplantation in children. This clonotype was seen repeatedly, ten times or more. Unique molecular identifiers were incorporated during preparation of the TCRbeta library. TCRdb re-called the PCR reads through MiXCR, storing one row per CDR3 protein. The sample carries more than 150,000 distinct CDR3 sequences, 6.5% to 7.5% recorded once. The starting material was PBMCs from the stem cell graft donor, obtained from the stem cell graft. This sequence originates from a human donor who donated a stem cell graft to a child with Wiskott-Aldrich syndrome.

CDR3 DNA: TGCAGTGCTACGAGCACAGATACGCAGTATTTT. Its protein is CSATSTDTQYF. The chain employs TRBV20-1 and TRBJ2-3; D is ambiguous. Germline assignment: CDR1 DFQATT and CDR2 SNEGSKA (reference sequence). This CDR3 contains 11 residues. Between the trimmed V and J ends, which lost 4 bases and 0 bases, there was a span of 2 bases.